These T cell receptor beta chains were read from a single sample in a study of beta chain features in type 1 diabetes. The repertoire was sequenced with immunoSEQ multiplex PCR; TCRdb's copy has only in-frame clones and lacks some. In the table there are some 640,000 clones, roughly 13% of which are singletons. Sequencing used naive CD4+ T cells from blood. These receptors were obtained from a man younger than 35 with type 1 diabetes. The CDR3 runs from the conserved cysteine through the conserved F or W. The order of the fields is V gene, clone size, D gene, J gene, CDR3 protein, CDR3 DNA. The D gene is left open where the match is weak. Where a row states a size, it is once, few, many or the class of an expanded clone; other rows omit it.

TRBV5-4	NA	TRBD2	TRBJ2-5	CASSQGLAGKTQYF	TGTGCCAGCAGCCAGGGACTAGCGGGCAAGACCCAGTACTTC
TRBV11-1	few	TRBD2	TRBJ2-1	CASSFAGGLNEQFF	TGTGCCAGCAGCTTTGCGGGAGGCCTCAATGAGCAGTTCTTC
TRBV30	NA	NA	TRBJ1-1	CAWSVWGGGTEAFF	TGTGCCTGGAGTGTATGGGGGGGAGGCACTGAAGCTTTCTTT
TRBV11-1	NA	NA	TRBJ2-5	CASTQGLQETQYF	TGTGCCAGCACACAGGGCCTCCAAGAGACCCAGTACTTC
TRBV29-1	NA	TRBD1	TRBJ1-6	CSAGTDYNSPLHF	TGCAGCGCGGGGACAGATTATAATTCACCCCTCCACTTT
TRBV5-4	NA	NA	TRBJ2-4	CASSLEGRKNIQYF	TGTGCCAGCAGCTTGGAGGGGAGGAAGAACATTCAGTACTTC
TRBV28	NA	NA	TRBJ2-7	CASSFGGITYEQYF	TGTGCCAGCAGTTTTGGAGGGATTACCTACGAGCAGTACTTC
TRBV20-1	NA	NA	TRBJ2-7	CSAVGPPF	TGCAGCGCAGTAGGCCCCCCCTTC
TRBV4-3	NA	NA	TRBJ2-7	CASSQDMASYEQYF	TGCGCCAGCAGCCAAGATATGGCGTCCTACGAGCAGTACTTC
TRBV9	few	NA	TRBJ2-5	CASSVDGGGGGETQYF	TGTGCCAGCAGCGTAGACGGGGGAGGCGGAGGGGAGACCCAGTACTTC
TRBV7-2	few	NA	TRBJ2-2	CASSLQGNTGELFF	TGTGCCAGCAGCTTACAGGGGAACACCGGGGAGCTGTTTTTT
TRBV7-6	NA	TRBD2	TRBJ2-1	CASSVGTSGGTEQFF	TGTGCCAGCAGCGTTGGGACTAGCGGGGGTACAGAGCAGTTCTTC
TRBV5-4	NA	NA	TRBJ1-1	CASSPRDLNTEAFF	TGTGCCAGCAGCCCTCGGGACCTGAACACTGAAGCTTTCTTT
TRBV15	few	NA	TRBJ1-4	CATSRDRSATNEKLFF	TGTGCCACCAGCAGAGATCGGTCCGCAACTAATGAAAAACTGTTTTTT
TRBV28	NA	TRBD1	TRBJ2-5	CASRPSTGQETQYF	TGTGCCAGCAGGCCTTCGACAGGGCAAGAGACCCAGTACTTC
TRBV11-2	few	TRBD2	TRBJ2-1	CASSSRRAGLNEQFF	TGTGCCAGCAGCTCGCGGCGAGCGGGGCTCAATGAGCAGTTCTTC
TRBV5-1	few	NA	TRBJ1-4	CASSLVTFTSTGDEKLFF	TGCGCCAGCAGCTTGGTTACGTTCACCTCTACTGGGGATGAAAAACTGTTTTTT
TRBV6-5	few	NA	TRBJ2-3	CASSTTGLSDTQYF	TGTGCCAGCAGTACTACGGGCCTCTCGGATACGCAGTATTTT
TRBV7-2	few	NA	TRBJ2-2	CASSSGNTGELFF	TGTGCCAGCAGCTCCGGGAACACCGGGGAGCTGTTTTTT
TRBV6-1	NA	TRBD1	TRBJ2-2	CASSSDRGLTGELFF	TGTGCCAGCAGCTCCGACAGGGGGCTCACCGGGGAGCTGTTTTTT
TRBV2	NA	NA	TRBJ2-1	CASTREIGYNEQFF	TGTGCCAGCACCAGGGAGATCGGCTACAATGAGCAGTTCTTC
TRBV11-1	NA	NA	TRBJ2-7	CASSLAAPSYYEQYF	TGTGCCAGCAGCTTAGCGGCACCAAGTTACTACGAGCAGTACTTC
TRBV29-1	few	NA	TRBJ2-1	CSVPRRGYNEQFF	TGCAGCGTACCTCGTCGGGGTTACAATGAGCAGTTCTTC
TRBV29-1	NA	TRBD1	TRBJ1-3	CSAVLAPGQGGSGNTIYF	TGCAGCGCCGTGCTAGCACCGGGACAGGGTGGGTCTGGAAACACCATATATTTT
TRBV11-2	NA	NA	TRBJ2-3	CASSYLPGLSTDTQYF	TGTGCCAGCAGCTACCTACCGGGACTTAGCACAGATACGCAGTATTTT
TRBV5-1	NA	NA	TRBJ1-1	CASSQSYTGGGTEAFF	TGCGCCAGCAGCCAATCTTATACCGGCGGCGGGACTGAAGCTTTCTTT
TRBV7-3	NA	TRBD2	TRBJ2-7	CASSRGPAGAEQYF	TGTGCCAGCAGCCGAGGGCCAGCGGGAGCCGAGCAGTACTTC
TRBV7-2	few	NA	TRBJ2-5	CASSLRQGAQETQYF	TGTGCCAGCAGCTTACGGCAGGGTGCACAAGAGACCCAGTACTTC
TRBV28	few	NA	TRBJ1-5	CASSLDSGRVYSNQPQHF	TGTGCCAGCAGTTTAGATTCGGGCAGGGTCTATAGCAATCAGCCCCAGCATTTT